This TCR beta chain derives from a study of blood T cell repertoires in COVID-19. The length of the CDR3 is 14 residues. Trimming at V came to 3 bases and at J to 7 bases, leaving 6 bases not matched to a gene. The germline gives CDR1 SGDLS, CDR2 YYNGEE. Some clones are missing from TCRdb's copy, which holds only in-frame ones; the method was immunoSEQ multiplex PCR. The table lists under 300,000 clones, about 89% of them singletons. This TCR came from a man aged 35 to 55 who had recovered from COVID-19. The chain has TRBV9 and TRBJ2-1, with 8 bases matching TRBD2. Material: PBMCs or T cells enriched from blood (not recorded which). The CDR3 loop is CASSAGLVSNEQFF. The CDR3 nucleotides read TGTGCCAGCAGCGCGGGACTAGTCAGTAATGAGCAGTTCTTC.